Reported below is one T cell receptor beta chain. Germline loops: CDR1 SGHAT, CDR2 FQNNGV. V lost 8 bases, J lost 5 bases, and 18 bases lay in between. The CDR3 is made up of 14 amino acids. This sample was taken from a study of OX40 agonist ivuxolimab in advanced cancers. TCRdb's table, derived via immunoSEQ multiplex PCR, lists solely in-frame clones and lacks some. Among tens of thousands of clones listed, roughly 86% were seen once. The receptor comes from an adult with an advanced solid tumor such as melanoma, head and neck, liver or kidney cancer. V and J are TRBV11-2 and TRBJ2-5; maybe TRBD2 (7 bases). The material was CD4+ or CD8+ T cells sorted from blood, obtained in a trial of the OX40 agonist ivuxolimab. For the CDR3, the DNA is TGTGCCAGCCGGCGGGATGGGGGGGCTGAGACCCAGTACTTC. As protein: CASRRDGGAETQYF.